One sample yielded the 17 T cell receptor beta chains listed below, sequenced in a study of Tregs in tolerant kidney transplant recipients. The nonmyeloablative bone marrow transplants came from related graft donors, with transient mixed chimerism. The protocol was immunoSEQ multiplex PCR, while the TCRdb copy is restricted to in-frame clones and leaves out a portion. The sample includes 81,000 or so clones, around 90% seen only once; the top ten take around 1.5%. The starting material was CD4+ T cells from blood (PBMCs), obtained 24 months after the transplant. All receptors come from a human patient who received a combined kidney and bone marrow transplant. Some T cells may be the graft donor's.

This sequence joins TRBV19 and TRBJ2-5, with D possibly TRBD1 on 6 matching bases. Germline loops: CDR1 LNHDA, CDR2 SQIVND (reference sequence). Trimming shortened V by 3 bases and J by 2 bases, and 16 bases separated the two germline ends. This CDR3 contains 16 residues. This chain's CDR3 is CASSITLDRFQETQYF. The DNA of the CDR3 is TGTGCCAGTAGTATTACCCTCGACAGGTTTCAAGAGACCCAGTACTTC. The whole variable domain, remainder taken from reference TRBV19 and TRBJ2-5, is DGGITQSPKYLFRKEGQNVTLSCEQNLNHDAMYWYRQDPGQGLRLIYYSQIVNDFQKGDIAEGYSVSREKKESFPLTVTSAQKNPTAFYLCASSITLDRFQETQYFGPGTRLLVL.

The chain links TRBV16 to TRBJ1-6; D remains unclear. The CDR3 extends over 17 amino acids. Germline V gene data show CDR1 as KGHSY and CDR2 as FQNENV. Trimming removed 2 bases from V and 9 bases from J, with 20 bases in between. The CDR3 spells CASSQGRVTAGGSPLHF. CDR3 bases: TGTGCCAGCAGCCAAGGCCGCGTCACCGCCGGCGGTTCACCCCTCCACTTT.

This rearrangement joins TRBV5-4 to TRBJ1-5, with 7 bases fitting TRBD1. V was pared by 5 bases and J by 4 bases, with 6 bases of the junction left unmatched. Looked up from germline, CDR1 is SGHNT and CDR2 is YYREEE (reference sequence). The CDR3 is made up of 14 amino acids. The CDR3: CASREDRRNQPQHF. The CDR3 DNA sequence: TGTGCCAGCAGGGAGGACAGGCGTAATCAGCCCCAGCATTTT.

The chain is built from TRBV9 and TRBJ2-2; D gene unclear. Germline CDR1 SGDLS, CDR2 YYNGEE. CDR3 size: 15 residues. Trimming pared 4 bases from V and 2 bases from J, leaving 12 bases between. Written as DNA, the CDR3 is TGTGCCAGCAGCCAAACTTCCACCAACACCGGGGAGCTGTTTTTT. This sequence encodes CASSQTSTNTGELFF.

The chain links TRBV5-6 to TRBJ1-2, with D maybe TRBD1 (6 bases). Deletions cut 0 bases from V and 4 bases from J, with 16 bases between. CDR1 is SGHDT, CDR2 YYEEEE, per germline. The CDR3 sequence is 16 residues long. The CDR3 loop is CASSLAPRRGGYGYTF. CDR3 sequence (DNA): TGTGCCAGCAGCTTGGCCCCGCGCAGGGGCGGCTATGGCTACACCTTC.

The chain carries TRBV4-3 and TRBJ2-2; D not certain. The CDR3 is 15 residues long. Germline values: CDR1 LGHNA, CDR2 YSLEER. Trimming cost V 0 bases and J 6 bases, with 11 bases left between them. The CDR3 here is CASSQDPLVPGELFF. CDR3 bases: TGCGCCAGCAGCCAAGATCCACTCGTCCCCGGGGAGCTGTTTTTT.

This rearrangement joins TRBV4-1 to TRBJ1-5, with a weak D call TRBD1 (5 bases). CDR1 MGHRA and CDR2 YSYEKL come from the germline V gene. This CDR3 is built from 18 residues. Trimming removed 0 bases from V and 1 base from J, with 16 bases in between. The CDR3 sequence is CASSQDYGGRGSNQPQHF. The DNA of the CDR3 is TGCGCCAGCAGCCAAGATTATGGGGGGAGAGGGAGCAATCAGCCCCAGCATTTT.

The gene calls are TRBV28 and TRBJ2-1; 7 bases align to TRBD1. The V gene's germline CDR1 is MDHEN and CDR2 SYDVKM. Trimming took 6 bases from V and 2 from J; bases not matched to a gene: 7. The CDR3 has 15 amino acids. The CDR3 DNA reads as TGTGCCAGCAGCCTGGACAGGCCCCCCTACAATGAGCAGTTCTTC. Protein sequence: CASSLDRPPYNEQFF.

The DNA for the CDR3 is TGTGCCAGCAGTGAAGCTAGGAGCTCCTACGAGCAGTACTTC. Its protein is CASSEARSSYEQYF. This chain links TRBV25-1 with TRBJ2-7; no reliable D call. There are 14 residues in the CDR3. Germline CDR1 reads MGHDK; CDR2 reads SYGVNS. Trimming cost V 2 bases and J 0 bases, with 8 bases left between them.

A remark on this clone: Sequence at one end of the junction differs from germline and may be a read error. This chain joins TRBV7-3 and TRBJ2-2; 11 nucleotides line up with TRBD2. The germline V gene encodes CDR1 SGHTA and CDR2 FQGTGA. This CDR3 is 16 amino acids long. Here the CDR3 reads CASSVTSGGWSGELFF. Here the CDR3 DNA reads TGTGCCAGCAGCGTAACTAGCGGGGGCTGGTCCGGGGAGCTGTTTTTT. Together with reference TRBV7-3 and TRBJ2-2, the CDR3 gives the full variable domain: GAGVSQTPSNKVTEKGKYVELRCDPISGHTALYWYRQSLGQGPEFLIYFQGTGAADDSGLPNDRFFAVRPEGSVSTLKIQRTERGDSAVYLCASSVTSGGWSGELFFGEGSRLTVL.

The chain couples TRBV9 to TRBJ2-1; 11 bases are a match to TRBD2. With V trimmed by 1 base and J by 4 bases, 10 bases remained unmatched. The CDR3 has 18 amino acids. Germline CDR1 SGDLS, CDR2 YYNGEE. In DNA, the CDR3 is TGTGCCAGCAGCGTACGGGGGGCTAGCGGGGGGTCTTACAATGAGCAGTTCTTC. It is translated as CASSVRGASGGSYNEQFF.

The chain couples TRBV14 to TRBJ2-1; the D is unclear. Trimming shortened V by 4 bases and J by 6 bases, and 10 bases separated the two germline ends. The CDR3 is 13 residues long. CDR1 is SGHDN, CDR2 FVKESK, per germline. DNA for the CDR3: TGTGCCAGCAGCCCGCAACTTCTCAATGAGCAGTTCTTC. Amino acid sequence: CASSPQLLNEQFF.

This rearrangement joins TRBV5-1 to TRBJ2-3, with 15 bases lining up with TRBD2. The germline V gene encodes CDR1 SGHRS and CDR2 YFSETQ. V was clipped by 4 bases and J by 13 bases; unmatched bases: 7. The CDR3 has 14 amino acids. DNA for the CDR3: TGCGCCAGCAGCCTCGGACTAGCGGGAGGGCCCAAGTATTTT. Translation gives CASSLGLAGGPKYF.

The chain uses TRBV2 and TRBJ1-2; a possible D gene is TRBD1 (6 bases). Germline V gives CDR1 SNHLY, CDR2 FYNNEI. The V end lost 6 bases, the J end lost 8 bases, and 16 bases lay between the germline ends. CDR3 size: 13 residues. The CDR3 DNA reads TGTGCCAGCAGGGCCCAGGGGATGGAGGGCTACACCTTC. This gives the protein CASRAQGMEGYTF.

This rearrangement joins TRBV4-2 to TRBJ1-5, with D tentatively TRBD1 (6 bases). The V gene lost 4 bases and the J gene lost 1 base, with 11 bases spanning the gap. The V gene's germline CDR1 is LGHNA and CDR2 YNFKEQ. The CDR3 is made up of 15 amino acids. CDR3 residues: CASSPARGSNQPQHF. CDR3 in DNA: TGTGCCAGCAGCCCAGCCAGGGGAAGCAATCAGCCCCAGCATTTT.

The V call is TRBV27, the J call TRBJ2-1; TRBD1 matches at 8 bases. The germline V gene encodes CDR1 MNHEY and CDR2 SMNVEV (reference sequence). The J segment lost 3 bases and the V segment lost 5 bases, leaving 3 bases of the junction unmatched. There are 14 residues in the CDR3. The CDR3 loop is CASSPQGVYNEQFF. CDR3 DNA: TGTGCCAGCAGTCCACAGGGGGTCTACAATGAGCAGTTCTTC.

This clone was seen just once. Compared with germline, one end of the junction differs, possibly owing to a read error. V usage is TRBV7-8 and J usage is TRBJ2-7; 8 positions agree with TRBD2. Germline V lookup: CDR1 SGHVS, CDR2 FQNEAQ. This CDR3 is built from 14 residues. This CDR3 is CASSIAGTSGEQYF. The CDR3 nucleotides read TGTGCCAGCAGCATAGCGGGGACATCTGGAGAGCAGTACTTC.